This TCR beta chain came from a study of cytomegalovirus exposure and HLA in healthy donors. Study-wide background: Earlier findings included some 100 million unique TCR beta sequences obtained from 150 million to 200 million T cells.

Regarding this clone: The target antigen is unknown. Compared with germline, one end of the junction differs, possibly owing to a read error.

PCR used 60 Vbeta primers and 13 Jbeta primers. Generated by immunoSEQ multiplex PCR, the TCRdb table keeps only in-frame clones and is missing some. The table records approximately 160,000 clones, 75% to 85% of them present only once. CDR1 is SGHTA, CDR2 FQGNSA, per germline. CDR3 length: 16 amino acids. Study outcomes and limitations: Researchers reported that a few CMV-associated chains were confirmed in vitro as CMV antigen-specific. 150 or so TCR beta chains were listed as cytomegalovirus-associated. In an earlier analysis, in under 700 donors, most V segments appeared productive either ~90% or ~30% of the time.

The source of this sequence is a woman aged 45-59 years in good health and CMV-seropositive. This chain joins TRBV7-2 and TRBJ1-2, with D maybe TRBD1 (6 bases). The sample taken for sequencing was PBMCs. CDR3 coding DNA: TGTGCCAGCAGCTTTTCTAAGGACAGAGCTAACCATGGCTACACCTTC. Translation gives CASSFSKDRANHGYTF.